These 6 T cell receptor beta chains share one sample of origin, sequenced in a study of shared clonotypes between healthy human individuals. The protocol was immunoSEQ multiplex PCR, while the TCRdb copy is restricted to in-frame clones and leaves out a portion. The data hold under 850,000 clones, with around 70% observed a single time. The specimen sequenced was memory CD4+ T cells sorted from blood. This sample's subset: CD45RA-negative fraction. These receptors all stem from a woman younger than 45 in good health.

This chain joins TRBV6-5 and TRBJ1-4; D not certain. Trimming cost V 3 bases and J 0 bases, with 5 bases left between them. The germline V gene has CDR1 MNHEY and CDR2 SVGAGI. The CDR3 sequence is 14 residues long. The CDR3 is CASSYGTTNEKLFF. CDR3 sequence (DNA): TGTGCCAGCAGTTATGGCACAACTAATGAAAAACTGTTTTTT.

This chain joins TRBV2 and TRBJ2-1, with a weak D call TRBD2 (5 bases). This CDR3 region has 14 residues. Germline CDR1 reads SNHLY; CDR2 reads FYNNEI. The V end lost 6 bases, the J end lost 5 bases, and 14 bases lay between the germline ends. CDR3 region: CASRKLVADNEQFF. The CDR3 DNA reads TGTGCCAGCAGGAAACTAGTTGCTGACAATGAGCAGTTCTTC.

This clone was recorded only once. The CDR3 bases are TGCGCCAGCAGCCAAGTCACAGGCCAGGGGGGGAAACTGTTTTTT. It codes for CASSQVTGQGGKLFF. This sequence joins TRBV4-1 and TRBJ1-4; 7 nucleotides align to TRBD1. This CDR3 has 15 amino acids. J gave up 11 bases and V 1 base, and 10 bases lay outside the gene matches. In germline, CDR1 is MGHRA, CDR2 YSYEKL.

With respect to this clone: A read error may produce the germline difference seen at one junction end. The CDR3 is CASSQDPSRSGVNVLTF. CDR3 sequence (DNA): TGCGCCAGCAGCCAAGATCCCAGTCGCTCTGGGGTCAACGTCCTGACTTTC. The chain joins TRBV4-1 to TRBJ2-6, with D uncertain. Looked up from germline, CDR1 is MGHRA and CDR2 is YSYEKL. The CDR3 extends over 17 amino acids.

The chain joins TRBV28 to TRBJ1-2; the D gene is possibly TRBD1 (6 bases). This CDR3 is built from 16 residues. CDR1 is MDHEN and CDR2 is SYDVKM in the germline V gene. V was trimmed by 2 bases and J by 6 bases, leaving 19 bases between them. CDR3 sequence reads: CASSLRGAPKLHGYTF. CDR3 sequence (DNA): TGTGCCAGCAGTTTACGGGGGGCCCCTAAACTCCATGGCTACACCTTC.

This clone was detected only once. The genes are TRBV7-6 and TRBJ2-1, with D possibly matching TRBD2 (5 bases). CDR1 is SGHVS and CDR2 is FNYEAQ in the germline V gene. The CDR3 loop spans 12 amino acids. Between the trimmed V and J ends, which lost 4 bases and 8 bases, there was a span of 9 bases. CDR3 sequence: CASSSAGHEQFF. The CDR3 DNA sequence: TGTGCCAGCAGCTCCGCGGGCCATGAGCAGTTCTTC.